This T cell receptor beta chain was found in a study of blood T cell repertoires in COVID-19 (dated by TCRdb to 2018 to 2021). As for the study more broadly: Samples covering the acute and convalescent phases of COVID-19 were provided by collaborators in the United States, Italy and Spain. The prospective study material was composed of cDNA or gDNA derived from T cells, B-cell-depleted T cells, or PBMCs. Subjects who had been exposed to COVID-19, were actively infected with it, or had recovered from it provided the deeply sampled blood TCRbeta repertoires that made up the dataset. A freely available public database, intended as a resource for researchers studying the immune response to SARS-CoV-2, is where the repertoires were released. The samples were drawn from the first 160 participants of the ongoing ImmuneRACE study and from under 1,500 subjects provided by 6 global collaborators. The sample metadata nearly always contained a de-identified subject ID, COVID-19 status, age in years and sex. Where available, HLA class I and class II types were taken from metadata supplied by the sample provider and were not determined by assay-based typing. Beyond this particular receptor, the publication reports: The amount of clinical and demographic metadata varied by source and participant and was provided uncurated.

For CDR1 and CDR2, the germline V gene lists MNHEY and SVGAGI. Reading from cysteine to phenylalanine, the CDR3 counts 14 amino acids. Solely the CDR3 DNA is kept, with 42 bases framed from the first base. Cut back by 7 bases and 0 bases, the V and J ends lie 10 bases apart. As for this clone: No cognate antigen has been identified for it. The input lacks base qualities; no much larger clone sits a single base away.

TCRbeta CDR3 regions were amplified from genomic DNA using the immunoSEQ Assay, a bias-controlled multiplex PCR. For the original study's pipeline: The number of nucleated cells in each sample was estimated from the amplification of reference gene primers within the assay. To quantify the absolute abundance of each unique TCRbeta CDR3 rearrangement, sequence reads were collapsed and filtered. For each sample, productive Simpson clonality was calculated by taking the square root of Simpson's diversity index across productive rearrangements. TCRdb limited this immuneACCESS table to in-frame rearrangements with V and J called. A share of clones is missing; checked studies link under half to unresolved V genes, and the rest is unexplained. V, J and clone size were drawn from that table, and D and trimming were deduced from the DNA. Across this sample there are around 65,000 clones, with approximately 84% seen only once. About 14% of the sample is taken by the ten largest.

Collaborating institutions collected whole blood in K2EDTA tubes following their own protocols. Collaborator samples were shipped for TCRbeta analysis as frozen whole blood, isolated PBMCs, or DNA extracted from either sample type. The chain is made from TRBV6-5 and TRBJ1-3; no D gene can be assigned with confidence. The source material was peripheral blood. The source is a human donor in a cohort sampled during active COVID-19. The encoded CDR3 is CASKSEFSGNTIYF. The sequenced DNA is TGTGCCAGCAAATCAGAATTCTCTGGAAACACCATATATTTT.